The present T cell receptor beta chain was sequenced within a study of T cells in localized non-small cell lung cancer. Concerning this clone itself: Its antigen is undetermined.

The CDR3 contains 13 residues. Trimming removed 1 base at V and 11 bases at J, with 14 bases between. Germline values: CDR1 SGHVS, CDR2 FQNEAQ. Study conclusions and caveats: The greatest T cell clonality was found in uninvolved adjacent lung (higher than in tumor).

Produced via immunoSEQ multiplex PCR; TCRdb's table is partial and in-frame only. The sample yields about 48,000 clones, approximately 80% seen once. The chain uses TRBV7-8 and TRBJ1-1, with D possibly matching TRBD1 (5 bases). This TCR derives from a man between 40 and 69 years old with stage I squamous cell lung carcinoma. Sequenced material: peripheral blood, taken before any cancer treatment. Written as DNA, the CDR3 is TGTGCCAGCAGCTTAGTTCAGGGTCGCGGGGCTTTCTTT. Translating it yields CASSLVQGRGAFF.